This is a list of T cell receptor beta chains from one sample in a study of early T cells in non-severe SARS-CoV-2 infection. TCRdb re-called the 5' RACE reads with MiXCR, one entry per CDR3 protein. The table shows 70,000 to 85,000 distinct CDR3 sequences, with less than 5.5% occurring only once. The sequences come from whole blood, collected at baseline. The receptors shown here come from an adult who was a healthcare worker with PCR-confirmed SARS-CoV-2 infection or an uninfected control (not recorded which). Both conserved end residues are part of each CDR3. Fields, in order: J gene, D gene, clone size, V gene, CDR3 protein, CDR3 DNA. The D gene is left open where the match is weak. Clone size appears in some rows only: once, few, many, or a class for an expanded clone.

TRBJ2-1 TRBD2 many TRBV19 CASSPVGEGNNEQFF TGTGCCAGTAGTCCCGTCGGGGAGGGGAACAATGAGCAGTTCTTC
TRBJ2-6 TRBD1 many TRBV2 CASTEGQGFLRGANVLTF TGTGCCAGCACCGAGGGACAGGGATTTTTACGTGGGGCCAACGTCCTGACTTTC
TRBJ1-5 TRBD1 - TRBV5-1 CASSLVGTEAPNQPQHF TGCGCCAGCAGCTTGGTAGGGACAGAGGCCCCCAATCAGCCCCAGCATTTT
TRBJ2-3 - many TRBV11-2 CASSSYTGADTQYF TGTGCCAGCAGCTCTTACACTGGGGCAGATACGCAGTATTTT
TRBJ2-1 TRBD1 many TRBV28 CASSKTGSVHNEQFF TGTGCCAGCAGCAAGACAGGGTCAGTCCACAATGAGCAGTTCTTC
TRBJ2-1 - many TRBV19 CASIPGTNNNEQFF TGTGCCAGTATCCCCGGGACAAACAACAATGAGCAGTTCTTC
TRBJ2-7 - - TRBV5-6 CASSLPGSSYEQYF TGTGCCAGCAGCTTACCCGGGAGCTCCTACGAGCAGTACTTC
TRBJ2-3 - - TRBV5-4 CASSSDSKSTDTQYF TGTGCCAGCAGCTCTGACAGCAAGAGCACAGATACGCAGTATTTT
TRBJ1-1 - many TRBV11-2 CASSLVRNTEAFF TGTGCCAGCAGCTTAGTACGGAACACTGAAGCTTTCTTT
TRBJ2-1 - - TRBV16 CASSQSAGRGTFF TGTGCCAGCAGCCAATCTGCGGGGCGGGGTACGTTCTTC
TRBJ2-1 TRBD2 - TRBV19 CASSILAGDNEQFF TGTGCCAGTAGTATTCTAGCGGGAGACAATGAGCAGTTCTTC
TRBJ2-1 - - TRBV7-3 CASSLKGRANEQFF TGTGCCAGCAGCTTAAAGGGTCGGGCGAATGAGCAGTTCTTC
TRBJ1-3 - few TRBV7-2 CASQADSSENTIYF TGTGCCAGCCAGGCAGACAGCTCTGAAAACACCATATATTTT
TRBJ1-1 TRBD1 many TRBV29-1 CSGLTGGGTEAFF TGCAGCGGCCTGACAGGGGGCGGGACTGAAGCTTTCTTT
TRBJ2-3 - many TRBV27 CASSSQTDTQYF TGTGCCAGCAGTTCGCAGACAGATACGCAGTATTTT
TRBJ2-3 - - TRBV5-1 CASSLQLGSDTQYF TGCGCCAGCAGCCTTCAGTTGGGGTCGGATACGCAGTATTTT
TRBJ1-2 TRBD1 many TRBV7-9 CASSPQAGTGRHGYTF TGTGCCAGCAGCCCCCAGGCCGGGACAGGCCGTCATGGCTACACCTTC
TRBJ2-3 - many TRBV7-2 CASSLGLPSTDTQYF TGTGCCAGCAGCTTAGGACTTCCGAGCACAGATACGCAGTATTTT
TRBJ2-7 - many TRBV14 CASSQVGGGGTYEQYF TGTGCCAGCAGCCAAGTCGGGGGAGGAGGAACCTACGAGCAGTACTTC
TRBJ2-2 - many TRBV11-2 CASSFPGELFF TGTGCCAGCAGCTTTCCCGGGGAGCTGTTTTTT
TRBJ2-6 - - TRBV13 CASSLYFSGANVLTF TGTGCCAGCAGCCTCTACTTCTCTGGGGCCAACGTCCTGACTTTC
TRBJ2-1 - few TRBV28 CASSPPRAGVNEQFF TGTGCCAGCAGTCCCCCCCGGGCTGGGGTCAATGAGCAGTTCTTC
TRBJ1-6 TRBD1 - TRBV27 CASSLSKGQLALHF TGTGCCAGCAGTTTATCGAAGGGACAGCTGGCCCTCCACTTT
TRBJ1-2 - many TRBV10-3 CAISGPQGDRDLFRYTF TGTGCCATCAGTGGACCCCAGGGAGATAGGGACCTCTTTCGCTACACCTTC
TRBJ2-1 - many TRBV19 CASSNRDGYNEQFF TGTGCCAGTAGTAACCGGGACGGCTACAATGAGCAGTTCTTC
TRBJ2-7 TRBD1 once TRBV4-1 CASSQPGQGSYEQYF TGCGCCAGCAGCCAACCGGGACAGGGAAGCTACGAGCAGTACTTC
TRBJ2-5 - few TRBV4-1 CASSQAARSSETQYF TGCGCCAGCAGCCAAGCCGCGCGGAGTAGCGAGACCCAGTACTTC
TRBJ2-7 - - TRBV19 CASSSSGEVADEQYF TGTGCCAGTAGTAGTTCGGGGGAAGTAGCGGACGAGCAGTACTTC
TRBJ2-7 TRBD2 - TRBV3-1 CASTAGGGLLEQYF TGTGCCAGCACCGCGGGGGGAGGGCTGCTCGAGCAGTACTTC
TRBJ2-7 - few TRBV7-9 CASRAAYEQYF TGTGCCAGCAGGGCCGCCTACGAGCAGTACTTC
TRBJ1-1 - many TRBV9 CASSVVMNSEAFF TGTGCCAGCAGCGTGGTTATGAACTCTGAAGCTTTCTTT
TRBJ2-4 - - TRBV11-2 CASRSVGLTRSLAKNIQYF TGTGCCAGCAGATCCGTCGGGTTGACCCGATCTTTAGCCAAAAACATTCAGTACTTC
TRBJ2-1 TRBD1 many TRBV18 CASSPGQGVGEQFF TGTGCCAGCTCCCCGGGACAGGGTGTCGGTGAGCAGTTCTTC
TRBJ2-3 TRBD2 - TRBV6-1 CASIGGRPYTDTQYF TGTGCCAGCATTGGCGGGAGGCCTTACACAGATACGCAGTATTTT
TRBJ2-1 - few TRBV12-3/TRBV12-4 CASSTSGSQRDEQFF TGTGCCAGCAGTACCTCAGGGTCCCAACGGGATGAGCAGTTCTTC
TRBJ2-7 - many TRBV29-1 CSVEAAQGF TGCAGCGTTGAAGCAGCGCAGGGATTC
TRBJ2-3 TRBD2 many TRBV6-4 CASSELAGASGTQYF TGTGCCAGCAGTGAATTGGCGGGAGCATCCGGTACGCAGTATTTT
TRBJ2-3 TRBD2 many TRBV19 CASSPRTRGRFNTQYF TGTGCCAGTAGTCCCCGGACTCGCGGGAGATTCAATACGCAGTATTTT
TRBJ2-1 TRBD2 many TRBV24-1 CATSAGRSSGSHNEQFF TGTGCCACCAGTGCAGGTCGGTCTAGCGGGAGCCACAATGAGCAGTTCTTC
TRBJ1-1 TRBD1 - TRBV9 CASSVGTGAKGPNTEAFF TGTGCCAGCAGCGTAGGGACAGGAGCTAAGGGCCCGAACACTGAAGCTTTCTTT
TRBJ2-7 - - TRBV4-2 CASSQFDGAEQYF TGTGCCAGCAGCCAGTTCGACGGAGCCGAGCAGTACTTC
TRBJ2-2 - many TRBV3-1 CASSQVYTGELFF TGTGCCAGCAGCCAAGTTTACACCGGGGAGCTGTTTTTT
TRBJ2-1 - - TRBV7-9 CASRQSFEQFF TGTGCCAGCAGGCAGTCCTTTGAGCAGTTCTTC
TRBJ1-2 - many TRBV12-3/TRBV12-4 CASSLGLENYGYTF TGTGCCAGCAGTTTAGGATTAGAGAACTATGGCTACACCTTC
TRBJ2-7 - - TRBV5-1 CASGVTSSYEQYF TGCGCCAGTGGGGTCACTTCCTCCTACGAGCAGTACTTC
TRBJ2-1 TRBD2 many TRBV5-1 CASSLTSGISYNEQFF TGCGCCAGCAGCTTGACTAGCGGAATCTCCTACAATGAGCAGTTCTTC
TRBJ1-6 - many TRBV6-1 CASSREAISLHF TGTGCCAGCTCTCGAGAGGCAATATCCCTCCATTTT
TRBJ2-5 - many TRBV20-1 CSAPNGVDQETQYF TGCAGTGCTCCGAACGGAGTGGACCAAGAGACCCAGTACTTC
TRBJ1-1 - many TRBV12-3/TRBV12-4 CASSFRRNTEAFF TGTGCCAGCAGTTTCCGTCGGAACACTGAAGCTTTCTTT
TRBJ2-3 TRBD2 few TRBV20-1 CSAEGTSGRQSDTQYF TGCAGTGCGGAGGGGACTAGCGGGAGGCAGTCAGATACGCAGTATTTT
TRBJ1-1 - many TRBV13 CASSRDRSEAFF TGTGCCAGCAGCCGAGACAGGAGTGAAGCTTTCTTT
TRBJ2-2 TRBD1 - TRBV14 CASSRQGRLNTGELFF TGTGCCAGCAGCCGACAGGGACGGCTAAACACCGGGGAGCTGTTTTTT
TRBJ2-1 TRBD2 - TRBV28 CASTGTIYNEQFF TGTGCCAGCACCGGGACTATTTACAATGAGCAGTTCTTC
TRBJ2-7 - few TRBV11-2 CASSNQGQSYEQYF TGTGCCAGCAGCAACCAGGGCCAGTCCTACGAGCAGTACTTC